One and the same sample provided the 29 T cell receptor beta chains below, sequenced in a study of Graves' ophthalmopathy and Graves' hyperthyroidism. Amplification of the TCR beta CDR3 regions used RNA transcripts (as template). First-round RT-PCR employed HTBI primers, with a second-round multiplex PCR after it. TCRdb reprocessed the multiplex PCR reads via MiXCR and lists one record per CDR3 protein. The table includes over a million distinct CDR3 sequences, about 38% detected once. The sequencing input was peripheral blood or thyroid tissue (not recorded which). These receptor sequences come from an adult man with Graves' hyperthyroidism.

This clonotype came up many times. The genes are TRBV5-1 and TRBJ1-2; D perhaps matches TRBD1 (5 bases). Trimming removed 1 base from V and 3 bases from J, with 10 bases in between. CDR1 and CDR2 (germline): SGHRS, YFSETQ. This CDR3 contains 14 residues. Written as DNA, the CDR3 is TGCGCCAGCAGCTTGCCAGGGAGAGACTATGGCTACACCTTC. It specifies CASSLPGRDYGYTF.

This CDR3 reads CASSGTASGNTGELFF. The CDR3 nucleotides are TGTGCCAGCAGTGGGACAGCTTCTGGAAACACCGGGGAGCTGTTTTTT. The chain is built from TRBV25-1 and TRBJ2-2; D may be TRBD1 (6 bases). This CDR3 has 16 residues. Trimming pared 4 bases from V and 2 bases from J, leaving 14 bases between. Germline V gene data show CDR1 as MGHDK and CDR2 as SYGVNS.

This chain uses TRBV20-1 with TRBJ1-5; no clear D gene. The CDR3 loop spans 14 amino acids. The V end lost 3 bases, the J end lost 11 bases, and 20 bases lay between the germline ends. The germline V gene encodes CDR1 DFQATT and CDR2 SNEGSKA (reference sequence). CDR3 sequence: CSASTRPGTGAQHF. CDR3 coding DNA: TGCAGTGCTAGTACGCGGCCCGGCACTGGGGCCCAGCATTTT.

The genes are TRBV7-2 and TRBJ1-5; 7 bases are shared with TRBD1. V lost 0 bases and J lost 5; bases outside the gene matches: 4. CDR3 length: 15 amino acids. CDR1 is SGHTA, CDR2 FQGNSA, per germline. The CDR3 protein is CASSLAGGGHQPQHF. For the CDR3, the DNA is TGTGCCAGCAGCTTAGCGGGAGGGGGCCATCAGCCCCAGCATTTT.

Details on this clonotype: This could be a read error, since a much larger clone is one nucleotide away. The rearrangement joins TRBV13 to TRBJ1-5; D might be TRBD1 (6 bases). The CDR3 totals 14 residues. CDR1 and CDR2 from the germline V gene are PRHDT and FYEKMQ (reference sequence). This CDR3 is CASSLQGSSQPQHF. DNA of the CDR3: TGTGCCAGCAGCCTACAGGGAAGCAGTCAGCCCCAGCATTTT. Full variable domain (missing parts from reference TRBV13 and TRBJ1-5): AAGVIQSPRHLIKEKRETATLKCYPIPRHDTVYWYQQGPGQDPQFLISFYEKMQSDKGSIPDRFSAQQFSDYHSELNMSSLELGDSALYFCASSLQGSSQPQHFGDGTRLSIL.

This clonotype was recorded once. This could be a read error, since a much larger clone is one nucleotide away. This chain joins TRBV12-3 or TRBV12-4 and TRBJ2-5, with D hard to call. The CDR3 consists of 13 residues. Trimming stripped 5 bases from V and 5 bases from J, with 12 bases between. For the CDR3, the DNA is TGTGCCAGCAGTCGGTGGGTGGAGGAGACCCAGTACTTC. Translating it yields CASSRWVEETQYF.

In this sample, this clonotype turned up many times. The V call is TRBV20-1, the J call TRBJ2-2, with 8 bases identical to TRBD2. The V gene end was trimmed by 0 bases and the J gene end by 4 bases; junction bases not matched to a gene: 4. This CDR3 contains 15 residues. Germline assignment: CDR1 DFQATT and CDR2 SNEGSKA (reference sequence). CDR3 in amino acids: CSAREAGGVTGELFF. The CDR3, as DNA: TGCAGTGCTAGAGAGGCGGGAGGCGTCACCGGGGAGCTGTTTTTT.

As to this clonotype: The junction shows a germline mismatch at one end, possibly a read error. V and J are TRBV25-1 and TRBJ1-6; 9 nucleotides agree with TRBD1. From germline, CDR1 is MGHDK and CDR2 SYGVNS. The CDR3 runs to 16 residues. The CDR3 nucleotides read TGTGCCAGCAGTGAAGGGACAGGGCGTGATAATTCGCCCCTCCACTTT. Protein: CASSEGTGRDNSPLHF.

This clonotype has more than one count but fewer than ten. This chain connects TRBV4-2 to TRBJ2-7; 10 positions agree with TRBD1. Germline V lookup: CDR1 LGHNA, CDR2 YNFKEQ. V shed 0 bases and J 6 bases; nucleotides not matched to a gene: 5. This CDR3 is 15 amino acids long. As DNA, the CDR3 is TGTGCCAGCAGCCAAGATGAAGACAGGGGGCGCGAGCAGTACTTC. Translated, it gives CASSQDEDRGREQYF.

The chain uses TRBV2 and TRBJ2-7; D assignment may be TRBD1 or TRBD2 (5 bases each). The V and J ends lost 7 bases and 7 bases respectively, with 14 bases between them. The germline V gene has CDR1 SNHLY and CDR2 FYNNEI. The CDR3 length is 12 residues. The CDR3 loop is CASTSGPLEQYF. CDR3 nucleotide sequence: TGTGCCAGCACTTCGGGACCGTTGGAGCAGTACTTC.

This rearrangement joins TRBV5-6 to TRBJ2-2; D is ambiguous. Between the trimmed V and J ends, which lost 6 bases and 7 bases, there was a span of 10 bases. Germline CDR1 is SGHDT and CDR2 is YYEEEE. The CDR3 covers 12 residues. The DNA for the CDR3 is TGTGCCAGCACCCTTCCGGGCGGGGAGCTGTTTTTT. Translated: CASTLPGGELFF. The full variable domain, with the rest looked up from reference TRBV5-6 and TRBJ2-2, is DAGVTQSPTHLIKTRGQQVTLRCSPKSGHDTVSWYQQALGQGPQFIFQYYEEEERQRGNFPDRFSGHQFPNYSSELNVNALLLGDSALYLCASTLPGGELFFGEGSRLTVL.

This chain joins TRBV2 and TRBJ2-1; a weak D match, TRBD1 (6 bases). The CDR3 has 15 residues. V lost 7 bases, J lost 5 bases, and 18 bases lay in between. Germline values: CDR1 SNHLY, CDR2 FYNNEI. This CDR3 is CASKSTEDRNNEQFF. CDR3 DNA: TGTGCCAGCAAAAGCACAGAGGACAGAAACAATGAGCAGTTCTTC.

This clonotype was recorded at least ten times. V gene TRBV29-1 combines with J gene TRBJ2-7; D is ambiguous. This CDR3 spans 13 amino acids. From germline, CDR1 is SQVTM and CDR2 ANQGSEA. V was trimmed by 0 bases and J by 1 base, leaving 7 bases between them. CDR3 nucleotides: TGCAGCGTTGAAGATCCCTGGTCCTACGAGCAGTACTTC. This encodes CSVEDPWSYEQYF.

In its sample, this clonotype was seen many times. The CDR3 nucleotides read TGTGCCAGCAGTTACTCGGAGTCGCCAGCTTTCTTT. This encodes CASSYSESPAFF. This rearrangement joins TRBV6-5 to TRBJ1-1, with D unresolved. CDR1 is MNHEY and CDR2 is SVGAGI in the germline V gene. Trimming pared 0 bases from V and 10 bases from J, leaving 9 bases between. The CDR3 is 12 amino acids.

Written as DNA, the CDR3 is TGTGCCAGCACTTTCGGGCGAGAGACCCAGTACTTC. Translated: CASTFGRETQYF. The genes are TRBV15 and TRBJ2-5; D unclear. The CDR3 covers 12 residues. The V end was cut by 10 bases, the J end by 4 bases, with 13 bases between. Germline V gene lookup returns CDR1 LNHNV and CDR2 YYDKDF (reference sequence). The variable domain in full, with the rest retrieved from reference TRBV15 and TRBJ2-5, is DAMVIQNPRYQVTQFGKPVTLSCSQTLNHNVMYWYQQKSSQAPKLLFHYYDKDFNNEADTPDNFQSRRPNTSFCFLDIRSPGLGDTAMYLCASTFGRETQYFGPGTRLLVL.

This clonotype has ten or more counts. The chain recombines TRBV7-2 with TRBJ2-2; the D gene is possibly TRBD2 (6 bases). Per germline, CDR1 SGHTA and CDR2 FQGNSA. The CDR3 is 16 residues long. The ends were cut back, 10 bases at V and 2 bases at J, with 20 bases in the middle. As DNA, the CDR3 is TGTGCCACCCCCGGGACTCGACAGACTAACACCGGGGAGCTGTTTTTT. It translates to CATPGTRQTNTGELFF.

As DNA, the CDR3 is TGTGCCAGCGGACAGGCGGAATTCTCTGGGGCCAACGTCCTGACTTTC. It translates to CASGQAEFSGANVLTF. J is TRBJ2-6 and V is TRBV28, with 7 bases aligning to TRBD1. The CDR3 sequence is 16 residues long. The V and J ends lost 8 bases and 0 bases, in that order; junction bases with no gene match: 7. Per the germline V gene, CDR1 is MDHEN and CDR2 is SYDVKM.

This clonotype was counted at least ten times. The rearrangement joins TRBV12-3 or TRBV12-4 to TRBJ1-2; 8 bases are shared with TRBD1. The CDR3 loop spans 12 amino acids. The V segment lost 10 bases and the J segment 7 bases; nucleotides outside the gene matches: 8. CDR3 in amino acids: CANRGGVGGYTF. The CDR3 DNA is TGTGCCAACAGGGGGGGGGTTGGTGGCTACACCTTC.

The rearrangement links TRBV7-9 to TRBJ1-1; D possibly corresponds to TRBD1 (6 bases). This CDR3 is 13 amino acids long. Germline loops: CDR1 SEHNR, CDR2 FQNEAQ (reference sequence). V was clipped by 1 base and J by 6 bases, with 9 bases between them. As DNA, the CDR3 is TGTGCCAGCAGCTTAGTGGGGGCCTCTGAAGCTTTCTTT. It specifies CASSLVGASEAFF.

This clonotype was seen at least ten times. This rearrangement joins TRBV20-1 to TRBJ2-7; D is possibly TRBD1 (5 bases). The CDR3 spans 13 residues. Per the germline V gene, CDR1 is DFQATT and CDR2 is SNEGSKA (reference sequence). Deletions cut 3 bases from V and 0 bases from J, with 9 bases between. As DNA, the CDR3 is TGCAGTGCTAGGACAGAGCTCTCCTACGAGCAGTACTTC. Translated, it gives CSARTELSYEQYF.

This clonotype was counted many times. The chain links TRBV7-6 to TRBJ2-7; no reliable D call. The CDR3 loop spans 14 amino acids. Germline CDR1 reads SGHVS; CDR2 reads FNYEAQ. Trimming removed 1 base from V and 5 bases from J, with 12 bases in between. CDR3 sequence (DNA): TGTGCCAGCAGCTTAGTTCTAGACGCAAACGAGCAGTACTTC. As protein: CASSLVLDANEQYF.

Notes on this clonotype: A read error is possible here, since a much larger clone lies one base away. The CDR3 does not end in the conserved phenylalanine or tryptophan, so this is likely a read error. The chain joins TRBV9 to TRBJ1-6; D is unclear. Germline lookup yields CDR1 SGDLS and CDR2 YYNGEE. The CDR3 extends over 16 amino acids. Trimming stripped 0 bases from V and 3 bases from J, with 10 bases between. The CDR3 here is CASSVEAFVYNSPLHL. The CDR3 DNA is TGTGCCAGCAGCGTAGAGGCGTTTGTCTATAATTCACCCCTCCACCTT.

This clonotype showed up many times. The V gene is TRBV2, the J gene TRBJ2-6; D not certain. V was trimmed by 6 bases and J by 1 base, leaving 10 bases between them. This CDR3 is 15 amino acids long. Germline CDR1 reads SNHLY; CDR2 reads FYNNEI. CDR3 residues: CASSIKGSGANVLTF. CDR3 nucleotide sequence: TGTGCCAGCAGCATAAAGGGATCTGGGGCCAACGTCCTGACTTTC. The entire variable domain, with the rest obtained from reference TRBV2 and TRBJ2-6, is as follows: EPEVTQTPSHQVTQMGQEVILRCVPISNHLYFYWYRQILGQKVEFLVSFYNNEISEKSEIFDDQFSVERPDGSNFTLKIRSTKLEDSAMYFCASSIKGSGANVLTFGAGSRLTVL.

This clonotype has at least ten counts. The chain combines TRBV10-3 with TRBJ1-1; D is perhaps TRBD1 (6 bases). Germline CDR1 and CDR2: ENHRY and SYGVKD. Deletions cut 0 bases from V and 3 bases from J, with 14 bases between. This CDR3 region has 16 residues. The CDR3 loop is CAISESGTIRDTEAFF. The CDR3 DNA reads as TGTGCCATCAGTGAGTCTGGGACAATCAGGGACACTGAAGCTTTCTTT.

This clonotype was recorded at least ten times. The CDR3 coding sequence is TGTGCCAGCAGCGTAGTAGCTAGGGGCACCGGGGAGCTGTTTTTT. Its protein product is CASSVVARGTGELFF. This chain uses TRBV9 with TRBJ2-2, with D possibly matching TRBD1 (5 bases). CDR3 size: 15 residues. The V gene lost 0 bases and the J gene lost 4 bases, with 10 bases spanning the gap. The V gene's germline CDR1 is SGDLS and CDR2 YYNGEE. Full variable domain (outside the CDR3, taken from reference TRBV9 and TRBJ2-2): DSGVTQTPKHLITATGQRVTLRCSPRSGDLSVYWYQQSLDQGLQFLIQYYNGEERAKGNILERFSAQQFPDLHSELNLSSLELGDSALYFCASSVVARGTGELFFGEGSRLTVL.

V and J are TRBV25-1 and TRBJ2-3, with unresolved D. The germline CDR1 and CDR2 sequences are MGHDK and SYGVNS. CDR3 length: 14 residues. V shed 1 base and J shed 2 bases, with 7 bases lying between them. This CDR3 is CASSEFEVTDTQYF. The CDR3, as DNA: TGTGCCAGCAGTGAATTCGAGGTCACAGATACGCAGTATTTT.

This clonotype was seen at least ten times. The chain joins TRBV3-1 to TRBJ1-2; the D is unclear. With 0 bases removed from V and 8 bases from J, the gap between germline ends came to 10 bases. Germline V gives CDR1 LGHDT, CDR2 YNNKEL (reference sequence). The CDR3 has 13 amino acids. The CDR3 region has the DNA TGTGCCAGCAGCCAAGAGACTGCGAGGGGCTACACCTTC. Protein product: CASSQETARGYTF.

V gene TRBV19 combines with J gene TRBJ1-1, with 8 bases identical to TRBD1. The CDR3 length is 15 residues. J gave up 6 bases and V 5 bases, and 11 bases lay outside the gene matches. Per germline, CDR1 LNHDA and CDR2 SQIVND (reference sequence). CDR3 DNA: TGTGCCAGTAGTGAACAGGGGGGCGGAATCTCTGAAGCTTTCTTT. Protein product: CASSEQGGGISEAFF.

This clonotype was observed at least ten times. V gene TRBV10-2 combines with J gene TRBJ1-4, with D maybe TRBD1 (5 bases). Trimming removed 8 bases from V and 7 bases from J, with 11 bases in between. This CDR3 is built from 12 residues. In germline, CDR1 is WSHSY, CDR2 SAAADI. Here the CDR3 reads CASGAGGEKLFF. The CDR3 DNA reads TGCGCCAGCGGGGCGGGGGGTGAAAAACTGTTTTTT.